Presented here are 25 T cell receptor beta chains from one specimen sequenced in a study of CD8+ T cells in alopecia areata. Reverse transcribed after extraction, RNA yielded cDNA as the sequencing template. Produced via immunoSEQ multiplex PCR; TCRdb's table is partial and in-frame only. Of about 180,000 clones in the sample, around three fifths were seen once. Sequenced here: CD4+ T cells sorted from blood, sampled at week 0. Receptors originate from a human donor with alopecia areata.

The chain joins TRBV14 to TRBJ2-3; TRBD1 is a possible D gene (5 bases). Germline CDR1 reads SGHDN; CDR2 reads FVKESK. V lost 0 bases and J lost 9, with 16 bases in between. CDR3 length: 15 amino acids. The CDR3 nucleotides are TGTGCCAGCAGCCAAGAAAGGGGATTCACCAGAACGCAGTATTTT. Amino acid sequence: CASSQERGFTRTQYF.

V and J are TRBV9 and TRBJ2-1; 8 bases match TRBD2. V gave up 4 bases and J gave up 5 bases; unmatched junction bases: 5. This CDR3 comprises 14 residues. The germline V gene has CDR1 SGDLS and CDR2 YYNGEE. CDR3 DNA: TGTGCCAGCAGCAAACGGGGGGGAGACAATGAGCAGTTCTTC. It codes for CASSKRGGDNEQFF.

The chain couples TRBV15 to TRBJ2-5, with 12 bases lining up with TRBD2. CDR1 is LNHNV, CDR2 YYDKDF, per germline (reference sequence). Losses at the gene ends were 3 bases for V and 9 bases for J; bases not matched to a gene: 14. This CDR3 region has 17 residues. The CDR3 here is CATSRALLAGGPEAQYF. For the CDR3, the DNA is TGTGCCACCAGCAGGGCCTTACTAGCGGGGGGCCCCGAGGCCCAGTACTTC.

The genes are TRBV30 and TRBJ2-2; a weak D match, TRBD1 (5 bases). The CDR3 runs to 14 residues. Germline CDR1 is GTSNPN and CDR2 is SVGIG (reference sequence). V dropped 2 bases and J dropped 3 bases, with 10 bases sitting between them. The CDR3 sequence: CAWSRGRDTGELFF. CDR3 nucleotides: TGTGCCTGGAGTCGTGGCAGGGACACCGGGGAGCTGTTTTTT.

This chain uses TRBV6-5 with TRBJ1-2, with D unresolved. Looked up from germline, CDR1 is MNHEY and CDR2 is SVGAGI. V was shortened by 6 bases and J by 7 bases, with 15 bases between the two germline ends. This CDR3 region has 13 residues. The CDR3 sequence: CASSPPGSGGYTF. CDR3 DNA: TGTGCCAGCAGCCCCCCGGGGTCGGGTGGCTACACCTTC.

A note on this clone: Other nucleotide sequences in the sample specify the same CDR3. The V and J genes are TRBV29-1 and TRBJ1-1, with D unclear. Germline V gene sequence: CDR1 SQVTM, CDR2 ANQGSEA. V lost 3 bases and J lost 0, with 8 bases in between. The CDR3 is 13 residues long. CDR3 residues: CSVEGRMNTEAFF. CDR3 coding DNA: TGCAGCGTTGAGGGAAGGATGAACACTGAAGCTTTCTTT.

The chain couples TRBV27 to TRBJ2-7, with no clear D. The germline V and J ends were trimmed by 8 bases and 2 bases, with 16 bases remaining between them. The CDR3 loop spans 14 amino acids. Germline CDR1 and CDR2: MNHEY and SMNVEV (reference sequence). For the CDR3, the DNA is TGTGCCAGCTGGACGGTCTCGGTCCCCTACGAGCAGTACTTC. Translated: CASWTVSVPYEQYF.

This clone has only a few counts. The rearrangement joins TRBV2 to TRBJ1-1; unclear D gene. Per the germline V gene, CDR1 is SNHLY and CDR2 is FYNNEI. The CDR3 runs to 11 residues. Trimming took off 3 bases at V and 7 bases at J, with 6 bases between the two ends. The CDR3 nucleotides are TGTGCCAGCAGTGAGTGGGATGAAGCTTTCTTT. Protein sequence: CASSEWDEAFF.

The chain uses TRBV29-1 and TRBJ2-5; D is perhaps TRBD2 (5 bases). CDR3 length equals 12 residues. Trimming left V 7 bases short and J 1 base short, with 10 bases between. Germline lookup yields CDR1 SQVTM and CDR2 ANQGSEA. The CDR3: CSDLGSQETQYF. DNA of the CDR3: TGCAGCGACCTGGGGAGCCAAGAGACCCAGTACTTC.

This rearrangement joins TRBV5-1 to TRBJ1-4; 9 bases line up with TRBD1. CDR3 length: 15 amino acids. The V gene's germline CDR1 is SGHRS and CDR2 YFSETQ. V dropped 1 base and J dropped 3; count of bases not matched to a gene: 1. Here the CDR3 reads CASSLTGGPNEKLFF. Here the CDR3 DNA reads TGCGCCAGCAGCTTGACAGGGGGCCCTAATGAAAAACTGTTTTTT. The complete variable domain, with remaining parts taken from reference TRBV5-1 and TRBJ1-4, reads KAGVTQTPRYLIKTRGQQVTLSCSPISGHRSVSWYQQTPGQGLQFLFEYFSETQRNKGNFPGRFSGRQFSNSRSEMNVSTLELGDSALYLCASSLTGGPNEKLFFGSGTQLSVL.

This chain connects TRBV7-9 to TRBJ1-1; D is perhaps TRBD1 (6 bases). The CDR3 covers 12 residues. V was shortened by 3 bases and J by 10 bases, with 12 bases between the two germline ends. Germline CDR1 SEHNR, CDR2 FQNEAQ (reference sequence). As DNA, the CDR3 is TGTGCCAGCAGCTTGGGGGCCCTTCGAGCTTTCTTT. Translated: CASSLGALRAFF.

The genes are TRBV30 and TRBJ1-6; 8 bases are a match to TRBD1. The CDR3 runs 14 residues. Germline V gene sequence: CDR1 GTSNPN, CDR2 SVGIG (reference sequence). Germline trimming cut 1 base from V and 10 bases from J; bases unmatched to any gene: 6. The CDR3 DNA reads TGTGCCTGGAGTGGGACAGGGCAGGTGTCACCCCTCCACTTT. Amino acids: CAWSGTGQVSPLHF.

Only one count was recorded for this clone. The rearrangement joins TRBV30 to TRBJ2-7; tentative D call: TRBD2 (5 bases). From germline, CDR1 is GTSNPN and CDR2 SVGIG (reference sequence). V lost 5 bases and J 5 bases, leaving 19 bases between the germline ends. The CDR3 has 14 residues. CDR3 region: CAWLPRGLLDEQYF. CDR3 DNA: TGTGCCTGGCTTCCACGGGGTTTGTTGGACGAGCAGTACTTC.

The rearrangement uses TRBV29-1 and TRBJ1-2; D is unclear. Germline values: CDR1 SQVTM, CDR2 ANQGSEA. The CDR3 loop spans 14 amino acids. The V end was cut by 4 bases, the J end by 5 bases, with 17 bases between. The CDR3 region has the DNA TGCAGCGTTGCAGGAACTTACGGGGAGTATGGCTACACCTTC. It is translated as CSVAGTYGEYGYTF.

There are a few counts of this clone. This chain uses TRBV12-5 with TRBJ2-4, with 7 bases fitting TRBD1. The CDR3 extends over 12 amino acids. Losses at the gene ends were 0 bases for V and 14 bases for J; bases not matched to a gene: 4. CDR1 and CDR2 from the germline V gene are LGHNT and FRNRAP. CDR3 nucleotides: TGTGCTAGTGGTTTGGTGACAGGGTCGAAGTACTTC. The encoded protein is CASGLVTGSKYF.

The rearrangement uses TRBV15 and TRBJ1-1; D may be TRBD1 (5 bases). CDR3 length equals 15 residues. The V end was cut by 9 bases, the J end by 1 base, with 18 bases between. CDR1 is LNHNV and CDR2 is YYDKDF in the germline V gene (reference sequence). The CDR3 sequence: CATIGLGQGNTEAFF. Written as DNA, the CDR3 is TGTGCCACTATCGGGCTTGGGCAGGGGAACACTGAAGCTTTCTTT.

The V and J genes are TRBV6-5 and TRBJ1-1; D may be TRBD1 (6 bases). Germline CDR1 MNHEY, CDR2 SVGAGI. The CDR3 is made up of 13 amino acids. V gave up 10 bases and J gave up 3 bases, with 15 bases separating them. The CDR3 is CATQSSGDTEAFF. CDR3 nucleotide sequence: TGTGCCACCCAGAGTTCAGGGGACACTGAAGCTTTCTTT.

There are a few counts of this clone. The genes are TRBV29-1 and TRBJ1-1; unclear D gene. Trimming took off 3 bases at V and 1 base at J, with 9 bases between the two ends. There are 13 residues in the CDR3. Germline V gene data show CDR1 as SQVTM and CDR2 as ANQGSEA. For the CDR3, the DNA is TGCAGCGTTGACAGCAGGAAGAACACTGAAGCTTTCTTT. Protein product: CSVDSRKNTEAFF.

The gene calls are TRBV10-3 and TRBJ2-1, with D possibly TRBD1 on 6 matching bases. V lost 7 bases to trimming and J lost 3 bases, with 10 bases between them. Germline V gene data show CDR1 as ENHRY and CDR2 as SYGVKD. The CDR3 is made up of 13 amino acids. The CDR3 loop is CAITSDSYNEQFF. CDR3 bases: TGTGCCATCACCTCGGACAGCTACAATGAGCAGTTCTTC.

The CDR3 DNA sequence: TGCAGCGTTGATTTTGGCGGGGCCGGGGAGCTGTTTTTT. Encoded protein: CSVDFGGAGELFF. V usage is TRBV29-1 and J usage is TRBJ2-2; possible D gene TRBD2, 6 bases. The CDR3 is 13 amino acids. Germline V gene lookup returns CDR1 SQVTM and CDR2 ANQGSEA. V lost 3 bases to trimming and J lost 6 bases, with 11 bases between them.

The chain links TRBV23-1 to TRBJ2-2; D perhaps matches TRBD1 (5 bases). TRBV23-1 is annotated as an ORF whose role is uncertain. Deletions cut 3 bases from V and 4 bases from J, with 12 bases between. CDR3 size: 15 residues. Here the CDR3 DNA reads TGCGCCAGCAGTCAGGGCAGAAGGGGCACCGGGGAGCTGTTTTTT. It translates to CASSQGRRGTGELFF.

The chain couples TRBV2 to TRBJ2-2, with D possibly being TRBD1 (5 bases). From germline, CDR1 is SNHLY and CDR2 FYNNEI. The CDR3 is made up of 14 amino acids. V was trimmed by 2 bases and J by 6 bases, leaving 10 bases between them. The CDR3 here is CASSESWGSGELFF. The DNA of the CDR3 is TGTGCCAGCAGTGAATCGTGGGGCTCCGGGGAGCTGTTTTTT.

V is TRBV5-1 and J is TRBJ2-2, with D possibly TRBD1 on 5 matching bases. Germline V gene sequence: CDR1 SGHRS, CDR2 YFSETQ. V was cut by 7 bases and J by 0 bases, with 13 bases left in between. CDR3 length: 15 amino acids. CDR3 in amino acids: CASVSQGANTGELFF. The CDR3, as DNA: TGCGCCAGCGTCTCCCAGGGCGCGAACACCGGGGAGCTGTTTTTT.

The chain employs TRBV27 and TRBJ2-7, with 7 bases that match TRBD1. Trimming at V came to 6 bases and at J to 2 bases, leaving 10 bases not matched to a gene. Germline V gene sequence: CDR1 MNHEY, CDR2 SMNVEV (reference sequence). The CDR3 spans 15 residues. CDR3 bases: TGTGCCAGCAGCCTGACGACAGGGACGGCCTACGAGCAGTACTTC. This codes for CASSLTTGTAYEQYF.

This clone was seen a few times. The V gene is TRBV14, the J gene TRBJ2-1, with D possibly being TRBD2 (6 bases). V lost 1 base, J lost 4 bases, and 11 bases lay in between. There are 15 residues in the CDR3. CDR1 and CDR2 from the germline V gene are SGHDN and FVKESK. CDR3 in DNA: TGTGCCAGCAGCCAAGGACTAGAAGGGTACAATGAGCAGTTCTTC. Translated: CASSQGLEGYNEQFF.